This TCR beta chain was retrieved from a study of cytomegalovirus exposure and HLA in healthy donors. Primers included in the PCR were 60 Vbeta and 13 Jbeta primers. TCRdb keeps only in-frame clones here, not all; method: immunoSEQ multiplex PCR. The table records roughly 200,000 clones, approximately 82% of them present only once. Germline V CDR1 and CDR2: SGHAT, FQNNGV. The V and J ends lost 0 bases and 1 base, in that order; junction bases with no gene match: 6. The CDR3 length is 17 residues. This TCR was sampled from a woman aged 18 to 35 in good health and CMV-seronegative. The V and J genes are TRBV11-2 and TRBJ2-1; 7 bases agree with TRBD2. Sequencing was done on a sample of PBMCs. CDR3 nucleotides: TGTGCCAGCAGCTTAGATCGAACTAGCGAGTCCTACAATGAGCAGTTCTTC. Its translation: CASSLDRTSESYNEQFF.